One T cell receptor (beta chain) is described in this entry. Via MiXCR, TCRdb re-called the 5' RACE reads, giving one row per CDR3 protein. The sample includes under 900,000 distinct CDR3 sequences, over 9% of them seen just once. V shed 5 bases and J 4 bases; nucleotides not matched to a gene: 10. Germline CDR1 reads DFQATT; CDR2 reads SNEGSKA (reference sequence). This CDR3 spans 16 amino acids. This sample is drawn from a study of identical twins. Separately, the same data were catalogued under a study of yellow fever vaccine responses in identical twins.

The sequence was collected from a woman aged 18-29 years in good health. The chain employs TRBV20-1 and TRBJ2-1, with 11 bases identical to TRBD2. Sequencing input: PBMCs. The CDR3 spells CSARIASGGRYNEQFF. The CDR3 coding sequence is TGCAGTGCTCGCATCGCTAGCGGGGGGCGGTACAATGAGCAGTTCTTC.